The present T cell receptor (beta chain) was sequenced within a study of cytomegalovirus exposure and HLA in healthy donors. Researchers ran the PCR with 60 Vbeta and 13 Jbeta primers. Produced via immunoSEQ multiplex PCR; TCRdb's table is partial and in-frame only. Listed are about 74,000 clones; roughly 7.4% falls within the top ten. Trimming left V 4 bases short and J 0 bases short, with 16 bases between. This CDR3 has 16 amino acids. CDR1 SGHNT and CDR2 YYREEE come from the germline V gene (reference sequence). Broader study findings: According to reports, the classifier identified cytomegalovirus status with high specificity and sensitivity. Earlier findings revealed that most TCR beta V segments proved productive either about 87% or about 30% of the time. Trimming of TCR beta V- and J-genes showed a link, identified in a later analysis, to a missense DCLRE1C variant.

As concerns this clone: The antigen remains undetermined.

The chain has TRBV5-4 and TRBJ1-1; a possible D gene is TRBD1 (6 bases). Input material: PBMCs. The clonotype originates from a female donor in good health and CMV-seropositive. The CDR3 nucleotides are TGTGCCAGCAGCCCCCGGTTACAGGGAATGAACACTGAAGCTTTCTTT. It encodes CASSPRLQGMNTEAFF.